Detailed here is one T cell receptor (beta chain). The target antigen is unknown. The data were obtained in a study of shared clonotypes between healthy human individuals. As for the study in general: The cohort had two women and three men, ages 18 to 49. Study-level results: Expectations were that clonotype sharing among donors would be affected by sequencing depth. Sample collection involved blood only; tissue repertoires are likely different.

The data were produced by immunoSEQ multiplex PCR, yet TCRdb's version contains in-frame clones alone and is incomplete. This sample yields approximately 1.5 million clones, of which approximately 98.5% are seen a single time; roughly 0.35% belongs to the top ten. This TCR came from a man aged 30 to 39 in good health. The source material was naive CD4+ T cells sorted from blood. This sample's subset: CD45RA+ positively selected.

Here the CDR3 reads CASSTQGSYGYTF. In DNA form, the CDR3 reads TGTGCCAGCAGCACTCAGGGGAGCTATGGCTACACCTTC. This rearrangement joins TRBV6-1 to TRBJ1-2, with D possibly being TRBD1 (6 bases). CDR1 is MNHNS, CDR2 SASEGT, per germline. The CDR3 is 13 residues long. Trimming removed 6 bases from V and 4 bases from J, with 12 bases in between.